These 21 T cell receptor beta chains share one sample of origin, sequenced in a study of blood T cell repertoires in COVID-19. Libraries were prepared by immunoSEQ multiplex PCR; TCRdb keeps only in-frame clonotypes and omits some of them. The table shows 280,000 or so clones, with approximately 83% occurring only once. Sequences were obtained from peripheral blood. Every receptor here comes from a woman in her twenties or thirties who had recovered from COVID-19.

This clone was counted once. Here the CDR3 DNA reads TGTGCCAGCAGCCCCCGACAGGGAGAGACCCAGTACTTC. Amino acids: CASSPRQGETQYF. The chain combines TRBV11-2 with TRBJ2-5; TRBD1 agrees at 7 bases. This CDR3 spans 13 amino acids. From germline, CDR1 is SGHAT and CDR2 FQNNGV. With 5 bases clipped from V and 4 bases from J, the junction kept 4 bases outside the gene matches.

V and J are TRBV6-5 and TRBJ2-2; 7 bases line up with TRBD2. Germline V gene sequence: CDR1 MNHEY, CDR2 SVGAGI. The CDR3 has 14 residues. Trimming took 6 bases from V and 5 from J; bases not matched to a gene: 6. The CDR3 DNA reads as TGTGCCAGCAGAAAGGGAGGGCTGACCGGGGAGCTGTTTTTT. It encodes CASRKGGLTGELFF.

The chain joins TRBV6-1 to TRBJ2-2, with 8 nucleotides matching TRBD1. With 4 bases clipped from V and 1 base from J, the junction kept 11 bases outside the gene matches. Germline lookup yields CDR1 MNHNS and CDR2 SASEGT. This CDR3 contains 18 residues. CDR3 in amino acids: CASSGGKTTGVNTGELFF. CDR3 nucleotide sequence: TGTGCCAGCAGTGGGGGAAAAACGACAGGGGTGAACACCGGGGAGCTGTTTTTT.

The chain is built from TRBV5-4 and TRBJ1-2, with no clear D. Trimming removed 0 bases at V and 1 base at J, with 7 bases between. The CDR3 runs to 14 residues. The germline V gene has CDR1 SGHNT and CDR2 YYREEE (reference sequence). CDR3: CASSLGSVNYGYTF. Written as DNA, the CDR3 is TGTGCCAGCAGCTTGGGCTCAGTTAACTATGGCTACACCTTC. Using reference TRBV5-4 and TRBJ1-2 for the parts outside the CDR3, the full variable domain is ETGVTQSPTHLIKTRGQQVTLRCSSQSGHNTVSWYQQALGQGPQFIFQYYREEENGRGNFPPRFSGLQFPNYSSELNVNALELDDSALYLCASSLGSVNYGYTFGSGTRLTVV.

V and J are TRBV2 and TRBJ2-7; D possibly corresponds to TRBD1 (5 bases). Germline V gene lookup returns CDR1 SNHLY and CDR2 FYNNEI. The CDR3 is made up of 12 amino acids. V was pared by 3 bases and J by 4 bases, with 7 bases between. Here the CDR3 reads CASSDRVYEQYF. CDR3 bases: TGTGCCAGCAGTGACAGGGTGTACGAGCAGTACTTC.

The chain joins TRBV10-3 to TRBJ1-1; possibly TRBD1 for D (6 bases). This CDR3 has 13 residues. The V end lost 7 bases, the J end lost 5 bases, and 14 bases lay between the germline ends. The germline V gene encodes CDR1 ENHRY and CDR2 SYGVKD. CDR3 in DNA: TGTGCCATCACCTACAGGGAGGGGACTGAAGCTTTCTTT. This sequence encodes CAITYREGTEAFF.

V and J are TRBV9 and TRBJ2-1, with D unresolved. Germline V lookup: CDR1 SGDLS, CDR2 YYNGEE. The CDR3 has 14 amino acids. V was cut by 0 bases and J by 1 base, with 5 bases left in between. The CDR3 DNA follows: TGTGCCAGCAGCGTAGTCGGGTCCTACAATGAGCAGTTCTTC. Encoded protein: CASSVVGSYNEQFF.

J is TRBJ2-5 and V is TRBV7-9; 7 bases agree with TRBD2. Trimming cost V 5 bases and J 7 bases; bases outside gene matches: 16. Germline values: CDR1 SEHNR, CDR2 FQNEAQ (reference sequence). This CDR3 is 16 amino acids long. The CDR3 DNA reads as TGTGCCAGCAGCGAAGCACTAGCGACCTCGGGGGTGACCCAGTACTTC. Translation: CASSEALATSGVTQYF. Using reference TRBV7-9 and TRBJ2-5 for the parts outside the CDR3, the full variable domain is DTGVSQNPRHKITKRGQNVTFRCDPISEHNRLYWYRQTLGQGPEFLTYFQNEAQLEKSRLLSDRFSAERPKGSFSTLEIQRTEQGDSAMYLCASSEALATSGVTQYFGPGTRLLVL.

The chain's CDR3 is CASSPNEGYTF. The CDR3, as DNA: TGTGCCAGCAGCCCTAACGAGGGCTACACCTTC. J is TRBJ1-2 and V is TRBV7-9; D is undetermined. The germline CDR1 and CDR2 sequences are SEHNR and FQNEAQ (reference sequence). The CDR3 has 11 residues. V lost 5 bases and J lost 8, with 9 bases in between.

The rearrangement joins TRBV7-2 to TRBJ2-7; D is perhaps TRBD2 (6 bases). The V end was cut by 3 bases, the J end by 0 bases, with 12 bases between. Germline V gene data show CDR1 as SGHTA and CDR2 as FQGNSA. The CDR3 extends over 15 amino acids. CDR3 DNA: TGTGCCAGCAGCTTCTCTAGCGCGATCTCCTACGAGCAGTACTTC. Amino acid sequence: CASSFSSAISYEQYF.

V is TRBV6-5 and J is TRBJ1-1; TRBD1 is a possible D gene (5 bases). Germline CDR1 reads MNHEY; CDR2 reads SVGAGI. V was trimmed by 4 bases and J by 0 bases, leaving 6 bases between them. This CDR3 comprises 13 residues. The CDR3 nucleotides read TGTGCCAGCAGTTCAGGGCTGAACACTGAAGCTTTCTTT. This gives the protein CASSSGLNTEAFF.

This clone came up once. The chain recombines TRBV13 with TRBJ2-5, with 7 nucleotides matching TRBD1. Germline V gene lookup returns CDR1 PRHDT and CDR2 FYEKMQ (reference sequence). This CDR3 contains 14 residues. V trimming: 2 bases; J trimming: 5 bases; junction bases outside the gene matches: 5. CDR3 sequence reads: CASSLTGAKETQYF. CDR3 DNA: TGTGCCAGCAGCTTAACAGGGGCCAAGGAGACCCAGTACTTC.

This chain links TRBV5-6 with TRBJ1-2; weak D call: TRBD1 (5 bases). Trimming took off 0 bases at V and 8 bases at J, with 8 bases between the two ends. The CDR3 has 12 residues. Germline V lookup: CDR1 SGHDT, CDR2 YYEEEE. CDR3 in amino acids: CASSLGQLGYTF. The CDR3 region has the DNA TGTGCCAGCAGCTTGGGACAGTTGGGCTACACCTTC.

J is TRBJ1-6 and V is TRBV9, with 7 bases that match TRBD1. CDR3 length: 17 residues. Per germline, CDR1 SGDLS and CDR2 YYNGEE. Trimming took 0 bases from V and 9 from J; bases not matched to a gene: 12. DNA for the CDR3: TGTGCCAGCAGCGTAGGCCCACAGGGCAGGGGGAGTTCACCCCTCCACTTT. Protein sequence: CASSVGPQGRGSSPLHF.

V is TRBV2 and J is TRBJ2-5; D ambiguous. Germline CDR1 SNHLY, CDR2 FYNNEI. The CDR3 sequence is 13 residues long. V gave up 7 bases and J gave up 5 bases, with 14 bases separating them. The CDR3 DNA follows: TGTGCCAGCACAGAAACGATGAAGGAGACCCAGTACTTC. Protein product: CASTETMKETQYF. The complete variable domain, with remaining parts taken from reference TRBV2 and TRBJ2-5, reads EPEVTQTPSHQVTQMGQEVILRCVPISNHLYFYWYRQILGQKVEFLVSFYNNEISEKSEIFDDQFSVERPDGSNFTLKIRSTKLEDSAMYFCASTETMKETQYFGPGTRLLVL.

The CDR3 is CAISGGGGNEQYF. For the CDR3, the DNA is TGTGCCATCTCTGGAGGAGGGGGCAACGAGCAGTACTTC. This chain uses TRBV10-3 with TRBJ2-7, with D possibly TRBD1 on 7 matching bases. The germline CDR1 and CDR2 sequences are ENHRY and SYGVKD. The CDR3 spans 13 residues. The V end was cut by 8 bases, the J end by 5 bases, with 16 bases between.

This clone came up once. The genes are TRBV10-3 and TRBJ2-7; maybe TRBD1 (6 bases). V was clipped by 6 bases and J by 1 base, with 10 bases between them. Germline V gene data show CDR1 as ENHRY and CDR2 as SYGVKD. The CDR3 extends over 13 amino acids. CDR3 loop: CAISRDTSYEQYF. CDR3 bases: TGTGCCATCAGCCGGGACACGTCCTACGAGCAGTACTTC.

The V and J genes are TRBV7-2 and TRBJ2-5; TRBD2 aligns across 8 bases. From germline, CDR1 is SGHTA and CDR2 FQGNSA. The V gene end was trimmed by 7 bases and the J gene end by 0 bases; junction bases not matched to a gene: 4. The CDR3 has 14 residues. CDR3 loop: CASTPGGYQETQYF. DNA for the CDR3: TGTGCCAGCACCCCGGGGGGGTACCAAGAGACCCAGTACTTC.

This chain links TRBV4-1 with TRBJ2-1; 9 bases line up with TRBD1. The trim removed 3 bases at V and 4 bases at J, leaving 4 bases unmatched. The V gene's germline CDR1 is MGHRA and CDR2 YSYEKL. CDR3 size: 15 residues. The CDR3 DNA reads TGCGCCAGCAGCCAGCAACAGGGGGCTTACAATGAGCAGTTCTTC. Protein sequence: CASSQQQGAYNEQFF.

The V and J genes are TRBV16 and TRBJ2-1, with 7 bases aligning to TRBD2. The germline V gene has CDR1 KGHSY and CDR2 FQNENV. After removal of 2 bases from V and 7 bases from J, the junction contained 8 bases not matched to a gene. The CDR3 covers 15 residues. The CDR3 DNA reads as TGTGCCAGCAGCCAACCTAGGGGAGGGCTGAATGAGCAGTTCTTC. Its protein product is CASSQPRGGLNEQFF.

The V and J genes are TRBV19 and TRBJ2-2; D might be TRBD2 (6 bases). The CDR3 has 17 amino acids. V was cut by 9 bases and J by 2 bases, with 22 bases left in between. CDR1 is LNHDA and CDR2 is SQIVND in the germline V gene (reference sequence). As DNA, the CDR3 is TGTGCCAGCTGCGGGGATGACGGGACGGGTAACACCGGGGAGCTGTTTTTT. This codes for CASCGDDGTGNTGELFF.